The present entry profiles one T cell receptor (beta chain) with its context. Antigen specificity is unknown. The CDR3 has 16 residues. CDR1 SGHDT and CDR2 YYEEEE come from the germline V gene. Trimming took 0 bases from V and 5 from J, leaving 17 bases between them. This sample was included in a study of shared clonotypes between healthy human individuals. Whole-study context: Each donor's CD8 memory used one plate, CD8 naive two, each CD4 subset three. General study results and limits: Generally, naive subsets came out with larger estimated richness than memory subsets.

TCRdb's copy holds only in-frame clones and misses some; the assay was immunoSEQ multiplex PCR. The sample carries some 2 million clones, about 95% recorded once. CD45RO-negative cells were positively selected for CCR7, leaving out terminally differentiated effector memory CD45RA+ cells. The sequenced material came from naive CD8+ T cells sorted from blood. The genes are TRBV5-6 and TRBJ1-1; perhaps TRBD1 as D (5 bases). This TCR came from a young man in good health. The CDR3 region has the DNA TGTGCCAGCAGCTTGGGGCTCGGGGAGGGGAAGACTGAAGCTTTCTTT. Its translation is CASSLGLGEGKTEAFF.